These 8 T cell receptor beta chains share one sample of origin, sequenced in a study of beta chain features in type 1 diabetes. No antigen has been assigned to these receptors. Sequencing targeted expressed TCRB transcripts, as all isolated RNA had been reverse transcribed. Assay: immunoSEQ multiplex PCR; the TCRdb copy retains only in-frame clones and omits some. The sample has hundreds of thousands of clones; roughly 13% are singletons. Study findings and constraints: All four CD4+ subsets of Type 1 diabetes patients contained TCRB CDR3s that were moderately but significantly shorter.

The sequenced sample was naive CD4+ T cells from blood. These receptor sequences come from a man younger than 35 with type 1 diabetes.

The chain links TRBV7-9 to TRBJ2-1; either TRBD1 or TRBD2 may fit D (5 bases each). The CDR3 consists of 15 residues. Germline V gives CDR1 SEHNR, CDR2 FQNEAQ (reference sequence). The V end was cut by 7 bases, the J end by 5 bases, with 18 bases between. Here the CDR3 DNA reads TGTGCCAGCACCCCGTATGAAGGGGAGCACAATGAGCAGTTCTTC. It translates to CASTPYEGEHNEQFF. Full variable domain (outside the CDR3, taken from reference TRBV7-9 and TRBJ2-1): DTGVSQNPRHKITKRGQNVTFRCDPISEHNRLYWYRQTLGQGPEFLTYFQNEAQLEKSRLLSDRFSAERPKGSFSTLEIQRTEQGDSAMYLCASTPYEGEHNEQFFGPGTRLTVL.

A few counts support this clone. The genes are TRBV9 and TRBJ1-4; no firm D call. Trimming left V 0 bases short and J 8 bases short, with 8 bases between. CDR3 length: 13 residues. Germline V lookup: CDR1 SGDLS, CDR2 YYNGEE. CDR3 sequence: CASSVATEEKLFF. CDR3 sequence (DNA): TGTGCCAGCAGCGTAGCTACGGAGGAAAAACTGTTTTTT. Full variable domain (missing parts from reference TRBV9 and TRBJ1-4): DSGVTQTPKHLITATGQRVTLRCSPRSGDLSVYWYQQSLDQGLQFLIQYYNGEERAKGNILERFSAQQFPDLHSELNLSSLELGDSALYFCASSVATEEKLFFGSGTQLSVL.

The chain couples TRBV7-2 to TRBJ2-7; 9 bases are a match to TRBD2. Germline values: CDR1 SGHTA, CDR2 FQGNSA. The CDR3 sequence is 14 residues long. V trimming: 1 base; J trimming: 7 bases; junction bases outside the gene matches: 5. The DNA for the CDR3 is TGTGCCAGCAGCTTAGTCAGCGGGGGGCCAGAGCAGTACTTC. Its translation is CASSLVSGGPEQYF. Full variable domain (remainder filled in from reference TRBV7-2 and TRBJ2-7): GAGVSQSPSNKVTEKGKDVELRCDPISGHTALYWYRQSLGQGLEFLIYFQGNSAPDKSGLPSDRFSAERTGGSVSTLTIQRTQQEDSAVYLCASSLVSGGPEQYFGPGTRLTVT.

CDR3 protein: CASSIPGTNNEQFF. In DNA form, the CDR3 reads TGTGCCAGTAGTATTCCCGGGACAAACAATGAGCAGTTCTTC. This chain links TRBV19 with TRBJ2-1; D is possibly TRBD1 (6 bases). The V gene's germline CDR1 is LNHDA and CDR2 SQIVND (reference sequence). The CDR3 covers 14 residues. Trimming took off 3 bases at V and 5 bases at J, with 11 bases between the two ends.

A few counts support this clone. The chain links TRBV30 to TRBJ1-1; D is ambiguous. The CDR3 sequence is 11 residues long. Trimming left V 0 bases short and J 11 bases short, with 10 bases between. The germline V gene encodes CDR1 GTSNPN and CDR2 SVGIG (reference sequence). Here the CDR3 reads CAWSVVNSAFF. The CDR3 DNA sequence: TGTGCCTGGAGTGTAGTCAATTCGGCTTTCTTT.

This clone has only a few counts. The V and J genes are TRBV11-2 and TRBJ2-6, with 8 bases fitting TRBD1. This CDR3 has 17 amino acids. CDR1 SGHAT and CDR2 FQNNGV come from the germline V gene. The junction had 5 bases not matched to a gene; V was cut back by 4 bases and J by 0 bases. CDR3 nucleotide sequence: TGTGCCAGCAGCTGGGGACAGGTTAGCTCTGGGGCCAACGTCCTGACTTTC. It is translated as CASSWGQVSSGANVLTF.

This clone was found a few times. V and J are TRBV30 and TRBJ1-6, with 9 bases fitting TRBD1. Per the germline V gene, CDR1 is GTSNPN and CDR2 is SVGIG (reference sequence). CDR3 length: 15 amino acids. The J segment lost 13 bases and the V segment lost 2 bases, leaving 12 bases of the junction unmatched. The CDR3 loop reads CAWSPWTGEGFPLHF. CDR3 DNA sequence: TGTGCCTGGAGTCCCTGGACAGGGGAAGGATTCCCCCTCCACTTT.

V gene TRBV7-9 combines with J gene TRBJ1-1, with D hard to call. Trimming left V 6 bases short and J 6 bases short, with 8 bases between. The CDR3 is 11 residues long. CDR1 is SEHNR and CDR2 is FQNEAQ in the germline V gene (reference sequence). The CDR3 sequence: CASRNRAEAFF. In DNA, the CDR3 is TGTGCCAGCAGGAACCGGGCTGAAGCTTTCTTT.